This T cell receptor (beta chain) was retrieved from a study of shared clonotypes between healthy human individuals (dated by TCRdb to 2020 to 2021). Background for the entire study: A couple of women and three men aged 18 to 49 years were included in the cohort. To estimate repertoire size and how much clonotypes are shared between individuals, the study performed deep sequencing of blood TCR repertoires from roughly five healthy adults. For each donor, CD4 naive and CD4 memory were each given three plates, CD8 naive was given two plates, and CD8 memory was given one plate. Different laboratories and diverse techniques were used to prepare libraries and sequence TCR repertoires, to increase sequencing depth and limit assay-specific biases. Leukapheresis yielded between about 0.85 and 9.5 billion PBMCs per donor. Results the study describes overall, beyond this receptor: Sampling was restricted to blood, and TCR repertoires in tissues likely differ from the TCR repertoires found in blood. Roughly 5.2% of naive CD4, more than 3% of naive CD8, about 2.1% of memory CD4, and about 0.4% of memory CD8 clonotypes were shared across four donors. Estimated clonotype richness was generally larger for naive than for memory subsets. The small number of donors limited the genetic and exposure-history diversity represented. Compared with non-shared clonotypes, clonotypes shared by all four sorted-subset donors had higher generation probabilities. Based on pairwise subsampling, the degree of clonotype sharing among donors was expected to be affected by sequencing depth. Incomplete sequencing was indicated by rarefaction of sorted-subset datasets, despite the large sequencing depth.

For the CD8 naive samples, CD45RO-negative cells were positively selected for CCR7, yielding a CD45RA+CCR7+ population from which TemRA cells were excluded. The donors were healthy, HIV-negative adults with no recently reported acute infections or vaccinations. All donors were Caucasian adults living in Nashville, Tennessee, USA. Blood was collected by leukapheresis, and PBMCs were isolated by Ficoll-Histopaque density gradient centrifugation and then cryopreserved in liquid nitrogen vapor phase. Analytical flow cytometry was used to check the purity and quantity of each magnetically sorted T cell population. Each sorted fraction had its genomic DNA isolated and then quantified by UV absorbance on a Nanodrop 2000c. Using the deep immunoSEQ assay, multiplex PCR amplified TCR CDR3 regions from genomic DNA. Extracted genomic DNA from each cell subset was spread evenly across all wells of several immunoSEQ 96-well plates, with each plate serving as a replicate. For sorted subsets, around 0.2 ug genomic DNA, equal to tens of thousands of T cell genomes, was loaded into each replicate PCR. The purified libraries were quantified using a Qubit 3.0 fluorometer, sized with a Bioanalyzer 2100, and then quantified again using the KAPA Library Quantification kit. Each immunoSEQ 96-well plate was sequenced on its own single-read 150-cycle Illumina NextSeq 550 flow cell. The authors' pipeline ran thus. The immunoSEQ output contained only junctional sequences without quality scores, so filtering could not match that applied to full-length reads. To assign V/J genes and CDR3, sequences were annotated against IMGT germline references using PyIR, a Python wrapper for IgBLAST v1.9. Reads with weak V/J assignments (E-value above 1e-6), missing CDR3, stop codons, out-of-frame junctions, or ambiguous translated residues were removed. V3J clonotypes were defined as sequences sharing an identical inferred V gene, J gene, and CDR3 amino acid sequence. Percentage overlap between repertoires was computed as shared unique clonotypes divided by the size of the smaller repertoire. Repertoire richness was assessed with RTK rarefaction, the Chao1 estimator, and Recon v2.1 estimates of unobserved clonotypes. Generation probabilities for all TCRbeta clonotypes obtained by the gDNA method from a handful of donors were computed using OLGA. TCRdb took over this immuneACCESS table, retaining in-frame rearrangements with V and J assigned. Such tables are incomplete; in checked studies, under half of the missing clones stem from an unresolved V gene, and the remainder is unexplained. From that table come the V and J calls and clone size; the DNA was used to work out D and trimming. For this sample there are about 2.1 million clones; about 94% appear just once. Less than 2% of the sample rests with the top ten.

This clone was found once. What this receptor recognizes is not known. One base away there is no much larger clone; base qualities are not given. V and J are truncated by 0 bases and 1 base respectively, leaving an intervening sequence of 16 bases. The CDR3 runs 17 amino acids, cysteine and phenylalanine included. This entry keeps only the CDR3 DNA: 51 bases, framed from base 1. CDR1 GTSNPN and CDR2 SVGIG are derived from the germline V gene (reference sequence). The clonotype originates from a man younger than 35 in good health. Some clones in this sample may be carry-over from other donors' samples. Sequencing was done on a sample of naive CD8+ T cells from PBMCs. Taken with the paper, the label for cell subset or site translates to: CD45RA+CCR7+. The chain uses TRBV30 and TRBJ2-1; there is no confident call for the D gene. DNA sequence: TGTGCCTGGAGTGTAAATCGGCTGTACAATTCCTACAATGAGCAGTTCTTC. Its protein is CAWSVNRLYNSYNEQFF.